What follows are 19 T cell receptor beta chains derived from one specimen sequenced in a study of T cell responses to AZD1222 COVID-19 vaccine (dated by TCRdb to the early 2020s). The time point label here, explained by the study, means: baseline before first vaccination. The library was made by the immunoSEQ multiplex PCR assay. TCRdb obtained this table from immuneACCESS and retained in-frame rearrangements with V and J assigned. These tables miss some clones; where compared with another copy, unresolved V genes account for less than half of the shortfall, and the remainder is unexplained. A total of tens of thousands of clones appear in this sample, roughly four fifths of them only once. The top ten clonotypes cover more than 5% of the sample. This sample comprised peripheral blood, obtained on day 0 of AZD1222 vaccination. The receptors were sampled from an adult in good health.

The gene calls are TRBV19 and TRBJ2-3, with D unclear. V lost 7 bases and J 2 bases, leaving 13 bases between the germline ends. CDR1 and CDR2 (germline): LNHDA, SQIVND (reference sequence). The CDR3 totals 14 residues. The CDR3 DNA is TGTGCCAGTAAGGGTCCACGAGACACAGATACGCAGTATTTT. It is translated as CASKGPRDTDTQYF.

The rearrangement uses TRBV12-3 or TRBV12-4 and TRBJ2-2; D ambiguous. V lost 6 bases to trimming and J lost 6 bases, with 5 bases between them. This CDR3 has 11 amino acids. The CDR3 protein is CASSEAGELFF. The CDR3 nucleotides read TGTGCCAGCAGCGAGGCCGGGGAGCTGTTTTTT.

V usage is TRBV11-2 and J usage is TRBJ1-3; 7 bases are shared with TRBD1. Germline V gives CDR1 SGHAT, CDR2 FQNNGV. This CDR3 comprises 15 residues. After removal of 0 bases from V and 6 bases from J, the junction contained 5 bases not matched to a gene. CDR3 sequence reads: CASSLEQGPENTIYF. The CDR3 DNA reads as TGTGCCAGCAGCTTAGAACAGGGGCCAGAAAACACCATATATTTT. Full variable domain (remainder filled in from reference TRBV11-2 and TRBJ1-3): EAGVAQSPRYKIIEKRQSVAFWCNPISGHATLYWYQQILGQGPKLLIQFQNNGVVDDSQLPKDRFSAERLKGVDSTLKIQPAKLEDSAVYLCASSLEQGPENTIYFGEGSWLTVV.

This rearrangement joins TRBV5-1 to TRBJ2-7; 7 bases agree with TRBD1. This CDR3 comprises 18 residues. CDR1 and CDR2 (germline): SGHRS, YFSETQ. V lost 0 bases and J lost 0; bases outside the gene matches: 12. The DNA for the CDR3 is TGCGCCAGCAGCTTGGAAACCTTACAGGGGACCTTCTCCTACGAGCAGTACTTC. Translation: CASSLETLQGTFSYEQYF.

This clone was found a few times. V is TRBV27 and J is TRBJ1-6; TRBD1 is a possible D gene (6 bases). Germline V gives CDR1 MNHEY, CDR2 SMNVEV (reference sequence). Trimming removed 2 bases at V and 0 bases at J, with 8 bases between. CDR3 length: 16 amino acids. CDR3 DNA sequence: TGTGCCAGCAGTTTAGACAGGAGCTCCTATAATTCACCCCTCCACTTT. This codes for CASSLDRSSYNSPLHF.

This clone was picked up one time. The rearrangement joins TRBV7-2 to TRBJ1-1; 9 bases match TRBD1. The CDR3 has 16 residues. J lost 0 bases, V lost 4 bases, and 6 bases had no gene match. The germline V gene encodes CDR1 SGHTA and CDR2 FQGNSA. CDR3 loop: CASSYRGPSMNTEAFF. DNA for the CDR3: TGTGCCAGCAGCTACAGGGGGCCAAGTATGAACACTGAAGCTTTCTTT.

This clone came up once. The rearrangement links TRBV7-8 to TRBJ1-6; D call uncertain. Germline V CDR1 and CDR2: SGHVS, FQNEAQ. V dropped 5 bases and J dropped 9 bases, with 14 bases sitting between them. This CDR3 comprises 14 residues. CDR3 region: CASSAGLGGSPLHF. The CDR3 nucleotides are TGTGCCAGCAGCGCGGGCCTAGGCGGTTCACCCCTCCACTTT.

CDR3 sequence: CASGPGVPTTYGYTF. DNA of the CDR3: TGCGCCTCGGGCCCGGGGGTTCCAACTACCTATGGCTACACCTTC. The chain employs TRBV4-3 and TRBJ1-2; the D gene is possibly TRBD1 (5 bases). Trimming stripped 11 bases from V and 4 bases from J, with 23 bases between. The germline V gene has CDR1 LGHNA and CDR2 YSLEER. The length of the CDR3 is 15 residues.

A few counts support this clone. The chain couples TRBV27 to TRBJ1-5; TRBD1 is a possible D gene (5 bases). Germline V gene lookup returns CDR1 MNHEY and CDR2 SMNVEV (reference sequence). CDR3 size: 13 residues. V was shortened by 3 bases and J by 4 bases, with 7 bases between the two germline ends. CDR3 in amino acids: CASSFGGNQPQHF. The CDR3 DNA reads as TGTGCCAGCAGTTTTGGGGGTAATCAGCCCCAGCATTTT.

The chain uses TRBV6-1 and TRBJ2-7; D may be TRBD1 or TRBD2 (5 bases each). V was shortened by 1 base and J by 0 bases, with 7 bases between the two germline ends. Germline V gene sequence: CDR1 MNHNS, CDR2 SASEGT. The CDR3 runs 14 residues. In nucleotides, the CDR3 is TGTGCCAGCAGTGAAGGGGGGAGCTCCTACGAGCAGTACTTC. It specifies CASSEGGSSYEQYF.

This clone was found once. This rearrangement joins TRBV11-1 to TRBJ1-6; D is ambiguous. Germline V gene lookup returns CDR1 SGHAT and CDR2 FQDESV (reference sequence). Trimming removed 3 bases from V and 0 bases from J, with 9 bases in between. The CDR3 is made up of 16 amino acids. The CDR3 is CASSFTGASYNSPLHF. CDR3 DNA sequence: TGTGCCAGCAGCTTTACCGGAGCCTCCTATAATTCACCCCTCCACTTT.

The V call is TRBV6-4, the J call TRBJ2-2; 7 bases match TRBD2. CDR1 and CDR2 from the germline V gene are MRHNA and SNTAGT. The CDR3 length is 14 residues. V shed 6 bases, J shed 4 bases, and the junction held 5 bases outside the gene matches. CDR3: CASRLGLGTGELFF. The CDR3 DNA reads as TGTGCCAGCAGGCTAGGACTAGGCACCGGGGAGCTGTTTTTT.

This clone is classed as large. The J gene is TRBJ2-7, the V gene TRBV7-9; tentatively, D is TRBD2 (5 bases). CDR1 and CDR2 (germline): SEHNR, FQNEAQ (reference sequence). V was clipped by 1 base and J by 4 bases, with 14 bases between them. The length of the CDR3 is 15 residues. The CDR3 here is CASSLDEGDPYEQYF. For the CDR3, the DNA is TGTGCCAGCAGCTTAGATGAGGGCGACCCTTACGAGCAGTACTTC.

The J gene is TRBJ2-1, the V gene TRBV6-1; D gene ambiguous. Germline lookup yields CDR1 MNHNS and CDR2 SASEGT. The V and J ends lost 4 bases and 0 bases respectively, with 13 bases between them. CDR3 size: 16 residues. The DNA of the CDR3 is TGTGCCAGCAGTGCGGGCTCCGCGAGCTCCTACAATGAGCAGTTCTTC. It yields the protein CASSAGSASSYNEQFF.

The chain recombines TRBV7-7 with TRBJ2-1; D remains unclear. The V and J ends lost 1 base and 7 bases respectively, with 8 bases between them. Germline values: CDR1 SSHAT, CDR2 FNYEAQ (reference sequence). CDR3 size: 13 residues. The CDR3 sequence is CASSLGSTNEQFF. DNA for the CDR3: TGTGCCAGCAGCTTAGGTAGTACTAATGAGCAGTTCTTC.

This sequence joins TRBV28 and TRBJ1-2; a weak D match, TRBD1 (6 bases). V was pared by 6 bases and J by 8 bases, with 13 bases between. Per germline, CDR1 MDHEN and CDR2 SYDVKM. The CDR3 has 12 amino acids. CDR3 loop: CASSDGQMGYTF. DNA for the CDR3: TGTGCCAGCAGCGACGGACAGATGGGCTACACCTTC.

The V call is TRBV10-3, the J call TRBJ1-3; D ambiguous. CDR3 length: 13 residues. Trimming shortened V by 10 bases and J by 0 bases, and 10 bases separated the two germline ends. Germline assignment: CDR1 ENHRY and CDR2 SYGVKD. CDR3 coding DNA: TGTGCCACCTCCGGGCTCTCTGGAAACACCATATATTTT. As protein: CATSGLSGNTIYF.

The chain has TRBV19 and TRBJ2-2; TRBD2 is a possible D gene (6 bases). The length of the CDR3 is 16 residues. Germline-derived CDR1 and CDR2 are LNHDA and SQIVND (reference sequence). Trimming took 1 base from V and 4 from J, leaving 13 bases between them. This chain's CDR3 is CASSIAAGRSTGELFF. The CDR3 DNA sequence: TGTGCCAGTAGTATAGCGGCGGGAAGGAGCACCGGGGAGCTGTTTTTT.

The V and J genes are TRBV28 and TRBJ1-3, with D unclear. CDR3 length: 14 amino acids. Per the germline V gene, CDR1 is MDHEN and CDR2 is SYDVKM. Trimming removed 3 bases at V and 0 bases at J, with 6 bases between. The DNA for the CDR3 is TGTGCCAGCAGTTTTCGGGTCTCTGGAAACACCATATATTTT. This sequence encodes CASSFRVSGNTIYF.